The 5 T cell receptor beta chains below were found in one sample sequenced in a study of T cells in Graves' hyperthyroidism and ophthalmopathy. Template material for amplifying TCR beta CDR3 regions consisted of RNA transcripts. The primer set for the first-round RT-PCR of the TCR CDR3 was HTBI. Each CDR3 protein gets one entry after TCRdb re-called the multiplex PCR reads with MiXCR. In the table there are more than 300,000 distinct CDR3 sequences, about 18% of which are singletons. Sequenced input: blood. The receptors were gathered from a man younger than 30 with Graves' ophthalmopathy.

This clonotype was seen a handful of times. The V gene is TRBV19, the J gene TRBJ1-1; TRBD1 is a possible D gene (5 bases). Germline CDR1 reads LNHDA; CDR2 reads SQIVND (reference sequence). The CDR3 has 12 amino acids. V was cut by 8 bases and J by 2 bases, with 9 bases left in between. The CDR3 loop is CASGDGNTEAFF. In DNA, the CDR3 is TGTGCCAGTGGGGACGGCAACACTGAAGCTTTCTTT. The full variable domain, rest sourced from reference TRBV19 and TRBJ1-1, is DGGITQSPKYLFRKEGQNVTLSCEQNLNHDAMYWYRQDPGQGLRLIYYSQIVNDFQKGDIAEGYSVSREKKESFPLTVTSAQKNPTAFYLCASGDGNTEAFFGQGTRLTVV.

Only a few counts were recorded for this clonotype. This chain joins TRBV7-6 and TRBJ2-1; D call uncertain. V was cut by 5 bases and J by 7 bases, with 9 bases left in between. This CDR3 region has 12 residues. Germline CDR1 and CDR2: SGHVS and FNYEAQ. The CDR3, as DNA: TGTGCCAGCAGCAGGGCCCAAAATGAGCAGTTCTTC. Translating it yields CASSRAQNEQFF.

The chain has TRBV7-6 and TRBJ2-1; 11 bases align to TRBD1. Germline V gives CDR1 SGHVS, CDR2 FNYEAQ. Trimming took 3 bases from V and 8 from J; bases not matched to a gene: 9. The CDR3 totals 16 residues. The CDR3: CASSFPGTGGSDEQFF. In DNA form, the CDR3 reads TGTGCCAGCAGCTTCCCCGGGACAGGGGGGTCTGATGAGCAGTTCTTC. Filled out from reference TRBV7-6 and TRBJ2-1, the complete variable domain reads GAGVSQSPRYKVTKRGQDVALRCDPISGHVSLYWYRQALGQGPEFLTYFNYEAQQDKSGLPNDRFSAERPEGSISTLTIQRTEQRDSAMYRCASSFPGTGGSDEQFFGPGTRLTVL.

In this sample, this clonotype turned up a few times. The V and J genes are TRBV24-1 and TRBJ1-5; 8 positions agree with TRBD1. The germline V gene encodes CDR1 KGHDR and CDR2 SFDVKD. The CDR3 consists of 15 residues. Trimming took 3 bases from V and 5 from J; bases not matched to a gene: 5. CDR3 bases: TGTGCCACCAGTGATGGACAGGGTCCTCATCAGCCCCAGCATTTT. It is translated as CATSDGQGPHQPQHF.

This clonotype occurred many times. CDR3 residues: CASSPDTGAVSYGYTF. The CDR3 nucleotides read TGTGCCAGCAGCCCAGATACAGGGGCCGTCTCCTATGGCTACACCTTC. V is TRBV3-1 and J is TRBJ1-2, with 7 nucleotides matching TRBD1. V dropped 4 bases and J dropped 4; count of bases not matched to a gene: 12. This CDR3 is 16 amino acids long. Germline assignment: CDR1 LGHDT and CDR2 YNNKEL (reference sequence).